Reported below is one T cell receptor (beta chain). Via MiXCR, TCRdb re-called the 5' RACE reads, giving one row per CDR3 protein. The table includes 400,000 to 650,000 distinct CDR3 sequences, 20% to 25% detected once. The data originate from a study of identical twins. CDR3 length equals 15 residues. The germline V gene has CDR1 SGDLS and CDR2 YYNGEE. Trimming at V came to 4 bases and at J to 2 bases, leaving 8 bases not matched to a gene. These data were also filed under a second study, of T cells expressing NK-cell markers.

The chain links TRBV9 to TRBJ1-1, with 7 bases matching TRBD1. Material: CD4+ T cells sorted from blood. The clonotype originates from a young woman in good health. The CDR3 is CASSQQGTVNTEAFF. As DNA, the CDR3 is TGTGCCAGCAGCCAACAGGGGACAGTTAACACTGAAGCTTTCTTT.